The clone carrying this T cell receptor beta chain was observed at least ten times. These data come from a study of Graves' ophthalmopathy and Graves' hyperthyroidism. The V and J ends lost 3 bases and 3 bases respectively, with 12 bases between them. The CDR3 sequence is 13 residues long. Germline V gene lookup returns CDR1 DFQATT and CDR2 SNEGSKA (reference sequence). The authors amplified TCR beta CDR3 regions from RNA transcripts. Second-round multiplex PCR followed a first-round RT-PCR using HTBI primers. TCRdb re-called the multiplex PCR reads with MiXCR, one entry per CDR3 protein. The sample yields roughly 610,000 distinct CDR3 sequences, 22% seen once.

The chain carries TRBV20-1 and TRBJ2-7, with D maybe TRBD1 (5 bases). Specimen: peripheral blood. The TCR sequence derives from a woman aged 18 to 35 with stable Graves' hyperthyroidism. Some clones in this sample may be carry-over from other donors' samples. CDR3: CSARTQGSYEQYF. CDR3 sequence (DNA): TGCAGTGCTAGGACCCAGGGAAGCTACGAGCAGTACTTC.